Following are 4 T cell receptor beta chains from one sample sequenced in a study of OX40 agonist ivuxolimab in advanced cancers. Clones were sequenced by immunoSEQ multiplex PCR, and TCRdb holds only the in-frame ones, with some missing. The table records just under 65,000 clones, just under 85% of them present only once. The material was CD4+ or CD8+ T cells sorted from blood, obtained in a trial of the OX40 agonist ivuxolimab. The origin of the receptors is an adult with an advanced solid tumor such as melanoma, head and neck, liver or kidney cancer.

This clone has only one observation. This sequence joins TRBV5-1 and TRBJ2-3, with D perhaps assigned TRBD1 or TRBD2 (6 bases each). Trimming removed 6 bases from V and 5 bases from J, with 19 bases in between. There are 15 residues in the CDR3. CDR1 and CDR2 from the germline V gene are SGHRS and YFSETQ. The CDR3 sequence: CASTLGGGALDTQYF. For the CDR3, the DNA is TGCGCCAGCACCTTAGGGGGAGGTGCTTTAGATACGCAGTATTTT.

CDR3 region: CASSLGQVTTGELFF. The DNA for the CDR3 is TGTGCCAGCAGCTTGGGACAGGTAACCACCGGGGAGCTGTTTTTT. The chain employs TRBV5-4 and TRBJ2-2, with D possibly matching TRBD1 (6 bases). This CDR3 has 15 residues. Trimming left V 0 bases short and J 4 bases short, with 10 bases between. Germline values: CDR1 SGHNT, CDR2 YYREEE (reference sequence). The full variable domain, rest sourced from reference TRBV5-4 and TRBJ2-2, is ETGVTQSPTHLIKTRGQQVTLRCSSQSGHNTVSWYQQALGQGPQFIFQYYREEENGRGNFPPRFSGLQFPNYSSELNVNALELDDSALYLCASSLGQVTTGELFFGEGSRLTVL.

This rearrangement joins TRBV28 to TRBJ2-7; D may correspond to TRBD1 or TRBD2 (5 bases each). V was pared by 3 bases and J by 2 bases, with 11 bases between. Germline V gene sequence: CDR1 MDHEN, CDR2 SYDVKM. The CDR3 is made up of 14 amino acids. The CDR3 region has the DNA TGTGCCAGCAGTTTTGGGGTGGGGGCCTACGAGCAGTACTTC. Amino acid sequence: CASSFGVGAYEQYF.

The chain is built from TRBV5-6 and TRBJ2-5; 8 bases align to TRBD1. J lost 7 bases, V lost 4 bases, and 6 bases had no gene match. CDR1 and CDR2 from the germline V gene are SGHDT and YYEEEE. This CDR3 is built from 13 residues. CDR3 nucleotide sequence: TGTGCCAGCAGCCGACAGGGGTTCGTGACCCAGTACTTC. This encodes CASSRQGFVTQYF.